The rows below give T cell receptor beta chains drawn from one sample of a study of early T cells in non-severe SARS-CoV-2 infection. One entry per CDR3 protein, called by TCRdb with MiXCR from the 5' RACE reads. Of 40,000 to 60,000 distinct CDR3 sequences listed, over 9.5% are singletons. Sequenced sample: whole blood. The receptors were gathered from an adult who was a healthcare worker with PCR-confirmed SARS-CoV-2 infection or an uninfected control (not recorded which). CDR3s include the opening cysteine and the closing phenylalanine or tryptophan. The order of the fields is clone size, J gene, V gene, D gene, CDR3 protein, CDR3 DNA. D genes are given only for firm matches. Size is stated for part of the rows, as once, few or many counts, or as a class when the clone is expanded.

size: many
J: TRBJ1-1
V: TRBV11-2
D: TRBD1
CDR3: CASQPGTAGTEAFF
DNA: TGTGCCAGCCAACCCGGGACAGCGGGGACTGAAGCTTTCTTT

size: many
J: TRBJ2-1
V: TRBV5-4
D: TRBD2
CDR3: CASSLGRTSGEQFF
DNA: TGTGCCAGCAGCTTGGGAAGGACTAGCGGTGAGCAGTTCTTC

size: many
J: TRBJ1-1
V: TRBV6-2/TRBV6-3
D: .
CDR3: CASSFATNTEAFF
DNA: TGTGCCAGCAGTTTCGCTACGAACACTGAAGCTTTCTTT

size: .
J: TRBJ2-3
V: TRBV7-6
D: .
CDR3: CASSLAQGTDTQYF
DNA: TGTGCCAGCAGCTTAGCCCAGGGTACAGATACGCAGTATTTT

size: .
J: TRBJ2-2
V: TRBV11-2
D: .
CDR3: CASSFGPWVNTGELFF
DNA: TGTGCCAGCAGCTTTGGGCCGTGGGTTAACACCGGGGAGCTGTTTTTT

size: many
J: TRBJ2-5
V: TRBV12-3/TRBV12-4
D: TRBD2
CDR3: CASRMGGVETQYF
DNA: TGTGCCAGCAGAATGGGGGGGGTTGAGACCCAGTACTTC

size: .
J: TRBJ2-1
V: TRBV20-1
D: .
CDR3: CSAGGGNWYNEQFF
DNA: TGCAGTGCAGGTGGAGGGAATTGGTACAATGAGCAGTTCTTC

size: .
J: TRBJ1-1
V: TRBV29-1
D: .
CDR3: CSVDSVNTEAFF
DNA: TGCAGCGTTGATTCGGTGAACACTGAAGCTTTCTTT

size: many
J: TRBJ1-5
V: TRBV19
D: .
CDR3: CASSIREVGPRGNQPQHF
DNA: TGTGCCAGTAGTATAAGAGAAGTGGGACCAAGGGGCAATCAGCCCCAGCATTTT

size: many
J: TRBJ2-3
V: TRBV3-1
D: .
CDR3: CASRDPSRTDTQYF
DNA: TGTGCCAGCAGAGACCCTTCACGCACAGATACGCAGTATTTT

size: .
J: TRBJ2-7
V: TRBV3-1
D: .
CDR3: CASSQNRRSYEQYF
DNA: TGTGCCAGCAGCCAAAACAGGCGATCCTACGAGCAGTACTTC

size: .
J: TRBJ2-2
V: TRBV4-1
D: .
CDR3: CASRGPTGYAGELFF
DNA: TGCGCCAGCAGAGGGCCGACTGGGTACGCCGGGGAGCTGTTTTTT

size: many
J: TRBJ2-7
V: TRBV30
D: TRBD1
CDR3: CACWTGGNYEQYF
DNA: TGTGCCTGTTGGACAGGGGGCAACTACGAGCAGTACTTC

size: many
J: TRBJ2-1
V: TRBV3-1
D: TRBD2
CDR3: CASSQVASGVVF
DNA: TGTGCCAGCAGCCAAGTGGCTAGCGGGGTCGTCTTC

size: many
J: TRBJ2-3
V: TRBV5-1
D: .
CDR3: CASSLGDTQYF
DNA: TGCGCCAGCAGCTTGGGAGATACGCAGTATTTT

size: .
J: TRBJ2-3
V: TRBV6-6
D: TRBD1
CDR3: CASSYSPTGLSTDTQYF
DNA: TGTGCCAGCAGTTACTCACCGACAGGGCTGAGCACAGATACGCAGTATTTT

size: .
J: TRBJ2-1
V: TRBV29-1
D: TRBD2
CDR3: CSVTSGSIIEQFF
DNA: TGCAGCGTCACTAGCGGGAGTATTATTGAGCAGTTCTTC

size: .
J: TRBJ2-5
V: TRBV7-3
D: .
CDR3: CASSRGAGETQYF
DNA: TGTGCCAGCAGCCGGGGGGCTGGGGAGACCCAGTACTTC

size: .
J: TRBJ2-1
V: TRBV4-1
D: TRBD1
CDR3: CASSQVGTGFREQFF
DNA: TGCGCCAGCAGCCAAGTCGGGACAGGGTTTCGTGAGCAGTTCTTC

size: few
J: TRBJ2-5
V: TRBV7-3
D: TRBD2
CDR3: CASSSSGTEETQYF
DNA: TGTGCCAGCAGCTCCAGCGGGACGGAAGAGACCCAGTACTTC

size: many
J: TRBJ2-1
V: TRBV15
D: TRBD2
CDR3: CATSRELSGSNGNEQFF
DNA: TGTGCCACCAGCAGAGAGCTTAGCGGGAGTAACGGGAATGAGCAGTTCTTC

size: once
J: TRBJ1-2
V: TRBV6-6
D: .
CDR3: CASSYEGAYGYTF
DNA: TGTGCCAGCAGTTATGAAGGGGCCTATGGCTACACCTTC

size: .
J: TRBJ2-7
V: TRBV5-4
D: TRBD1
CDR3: CASSSRDRRYEQYF
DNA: TGTGCCAGCAGCTCCCGGGACAGGCGGTACGAGCAGTACTTC

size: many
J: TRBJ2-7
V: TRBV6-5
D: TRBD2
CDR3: CASSPTGTSRYEQYF
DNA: TGTGCCAGCAGCCCGACCGGGACTAGCAGATACGAGCAGTACTTC

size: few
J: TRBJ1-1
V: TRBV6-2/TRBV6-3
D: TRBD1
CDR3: CASSKQGSNTEAFF
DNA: TGTGCCAGCAGCAAACAGGGGTCGAACACTGAAGCTTTCTTT

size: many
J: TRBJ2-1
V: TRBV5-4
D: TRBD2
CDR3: CASSLAGTRELGNEQFF
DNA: TGTGCCAGCAGCTTAGCCGGGACTAGAGAGTTGGGCAATGAGCAGTTCTTC

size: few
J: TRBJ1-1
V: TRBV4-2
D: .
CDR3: CASSRGQFEAFF
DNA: TGTGCCAGCAGCCGAGGACAGTTTGAAGCTTTCTTT

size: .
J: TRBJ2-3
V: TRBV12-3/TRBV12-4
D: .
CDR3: CASIRGSTDTQYF
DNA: TGTGCCAGCATACGGGGGAGCACAGATACGCAGTATTTT

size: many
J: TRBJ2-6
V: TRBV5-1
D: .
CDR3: CASSLLDSGANVLTF
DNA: TGCGCCAGCAGCTTGCTTGACTCTGGGGCCAACGTCCTGACTTTC

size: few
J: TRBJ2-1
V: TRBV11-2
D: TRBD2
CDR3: CASSFDLLAALYNEQFF
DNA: TGTGCCAGCAGCTTTGATTTACTAGCGGCCCTTTACAATGAGCAGTTCTTC

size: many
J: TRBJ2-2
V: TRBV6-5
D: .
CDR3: CASKGTWGPDTGELFF
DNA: TGTGCCAGCAAGGGAACTTGGGGGCCCGACACCGGGGAGCTGTTTTTT

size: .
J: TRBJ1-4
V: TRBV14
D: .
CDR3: CASSHLGEGYNEKLFF
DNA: TGTGCCAGCAGCCACCTAGGGGAAGGCTATAATGAAAAACTGTTTTTT

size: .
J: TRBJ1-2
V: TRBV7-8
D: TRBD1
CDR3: CASSPGGQGDGYTF
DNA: TGTGCCAGCAGCCCTGGAGGACAGGGTGATGGCTACACCTTC

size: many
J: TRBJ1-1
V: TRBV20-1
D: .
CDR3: CSARDPVNTEAFF
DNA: TGCAGTGCTAGAGATCCGGTGAACACTGAAGCTTTCTTT

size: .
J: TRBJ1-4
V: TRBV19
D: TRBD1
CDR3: CASAPQGGWLEKLFF
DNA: TGTGCCAGCGCCCCTCAGGGGGGCTGGCTCGAAAAACTGTTTTTT